This is a list of T cell receptor beta chains from one sample in a study of breast tumors, draining lymph nodes, adjacent tissues. TCRdb recomputed calls from the multiplex PCR reads with MiXCR, one row per CDR3 protein. The sample contains 84,000 or so distinct CDR3 sequences, roughly 28% of which appear only once. Source material: axillary lymph node tissue. The source of these receptors is a female donor with breast cancer. Some clones in this sample may be carry-over from other donors' samples. Each CDR3 is given with its conserved first and last residue. The D gene is left open where the match is weak. The size of a clone is reported for some rows only, either as once, few or many, or as a class for expanded clones.

D gene: -
clone size: many
CDR3 length: 13
J gene: TRBJ2-1
V gene: TRBV2
CDR3 protein: CASSVGLGGEQFF
CDR3 DNA: TGTGCCAGCAGTGTAGGACTAGGGGGTGAGCAGTTCTTC

D gene: -
clone size: -
CDR3 length: 18
J gene: TRBJ2-5
V gene: TRBV24-1
CDR3 protein: CATVRRGLGGRDQETQYF
CDR3 DNA: TGTGCCACGGTAAGGAGGGGGCTCGGGGGCCGTGACCAAGAGACCCAGTACTTC

D gene: TRBD1
clone size: many
CDR3 length: 13
J gene: TRBJ1-4
V gene: TRBV30
CDR3 protein: CAWRTQGGEKLFF
CDR3 DNA: TGTGCCTGGAGGACCCAGGGGGGCGAAAAACTGTTTTTT

D gene: TRBD1
clone size: many
CDR3 length: 13
J gene: TRBJ2-5
V gene: TRBV2
CDR3 protein: CASRWTGQETQYF
CDR3 DNA: TGTGCCAGCAGATGGACAGGGCAAGAGACCCAGTACTTC

D gene: -
clone size: many
CDR3 length: 14
J gene: TRBJ1-3
V gene: TRBV14
CDR3 protein: CASSHAHSGNTIYF
CDR3 DNA: TGTGCCAGCAGCCACGCTCACTCTGGAAACACCATATATTTT

D gene: -
clone size: -
CDR3 length: 12
J gene: TRBJ2-3
V gene: TRBV24-1
CDR3 protein: CATSVSGDTQYF
CDR3 DNA: TGTGCCACCAGTGTTTCAGGGGATACGCAGTATTTT

D gene: TRBD1
clone size: many
CDR3 length: 17
J gene: TRBJ1-1
V gene: TRBV2
CDR3 protein: CASSPRGTGRIDTEAFF
CDR3 DNA: TGTGCCAGCAGTCCGAGAGGGACAGGGAGGATTGACACTGAAGCTTTCTTT

D gene: -
clone size: -
CDR3 length: 11
J gene: TRBJ1-5
V gene: TRBV19
CDR3 protein: CASSIGQSQHF
CDR3 DNA: TGTGCCAGTAGTATTGGGCAGTCCCAGCATTTT

D gene: -
clone size: once
CDR3 length: 14
J gene: TRBJ1-4
V gene: TRBV25-1
CDR3 protein: CASSVGRANEKLFF
CDR3 DNA: TGTGCCAGCAGTGTGGGACGGGCTAATGAAAAACTGTTTTTC

D gene: TRBD2
clone size: -
CDR3 length: 15
J gene: TRBJ2-1
V gene: TRBV20-1
CDR3 protein: CSAIRLAGGRNEQFF
CDR3 DNA: TGCAGTGCGATAAGACTAGCGGGAGGGAGAAATGAGCAGTTCTTC

D gene: -
clone size: many
CDR3 length: 16
J gene: TRBJ2-7
V gene: TRBV27
CDR3 protein: CASSLVGRTDFYEQYF
CDR3 DNA: TGTGCCAGCAGTTTAGTGGGACGGACTGATTTCTACGAGCAGTACTTC

D gene: TRBD2
clone size: many
CDR3 length: 16
J gene: TRBJ2-7
V gene: TRBV4-3
CDR3 protein: CASSPDLSSGRYEQYF
CDR3 DNA: TGCGCCAGCAGTCCCGACCTATCGAGCGGGAGGTACGAGCAGTACTTC

D gene: TRBD2
clone size: many
CDR3 length: 15
J gene: TRBJ2-3
V gene: TRBV7-3
CDR3 protein: CASSKSSGSTDTQYF
CDR3 DNA: TGTGCCAGCAGCAAGTCTAGCGGGAGCACAGATACGCAGTATTTT

D gene: -
clone size: many
CDR3 length: 13
J gene: TRBJ1-2
V gene: TRBV15
CDR3 protein: CATSRDSYYGYTF
CDR3 DNA: TGTGCCACCAGCAGGGACTCGTACTATGGCTACACCTTC

D gene: TRBD2
clone size: -
CDR3 length: 15
J gene: TRBJ2-5
V gene: TRBV7-2
CDR3 protein: CASSLTSGSWGTQYF
CDR3 DNA: TGTGCCAGCAGCTTGACTAGCGGCAGCTGGGGGACCCAGTACTTC

D gene: TRBD2
clone size: many
CDR3 length: 16
J gene: TRBJ2-3
V gene: TRBV13
CDR3 protein: CASSKGTSGMTDTQYF
CDR3 DNA: TGTGCCAGCAGCAAGGGGACTAGCGGGATGACAGATACGCAGTATTTT

D gene: -
clone size: many
CDR3 length: 11
J gene: TRBJ2-7
V gene: TRBV25-1
CDR3 protein: CASSPRTEQYF
CDR3 DNA: TGTGCCAGCAGTCCTCGGACCGAGCAGTACTTC

D gene: -
clone size: few
CDR3 length: 14
J gene: TRBJ1-1
V gene: TRBV19
CDR3 protein: CASNPSGPNTEAFF
CDR3 DNA: TGTGCCAGTAACCCCTCAGGCCCGAACACTGAAGCTTTCTTT

D gene: -
clone size: -
CDR3 length: 15
J gene: TRBJ1-2
V gene: TRBV4-3
CDR3 protein: CASSQDWKGAKGYTF
CDR3 DNA: TGCGCCAGCAGCCAAGATTGGAAAGGGGCAAAAGGCTACACCTTC

D gene: TRBD2
clone size: many
CDR3 length: 15
J gene: TRBJ2-7
V gene: TRBV4-3
CDR3 protein: CASSQDRAGSYEQYF
CDR3 DNA: TGCGCCAGCAGCCAAGATCGAGCGGGATCCTACGAGCAGTACTTC

D gene: -
clone size: many
CDR3 length: 11
J gene: TRBJ2-5
V gene: TRBV27
CDR3 protein: CASSFRETQYF
CDR3 DNA: TGTGCCAGCAGTTTCCGAGAGACCCAGTACTTC

D gene: -
clone size: -
CDR3 length: 15
J gene: TRBJ2-7
V gene: TRBV20-1
CDR3 protein: CSARPGTLEADEQYF
CDR3 DNA: TGCAGTGCTAGGCCAGGGACTTTAGAAGCGGACGAGCAGTACTTC

D gene: TRBD1
clone size: many
CDR3 length: 15
J gene: TRBJ1-6
V gene: TRBV18
CDR3 protein: CASSPRQGYNSPLHF
CDR3 DNA: TGTGCCAGCTCACCCCGACAGGGCTATAATTCACCCCTCCACTTT

D gene: -
clone size: many
CDR3 length: 14
J gene: TRBJ2-5
V gene: TRBV5-6
CDR3 protein: CASSSLRAGETQYF
CDR3 DNA: TGTGCCAGCAGCTCGCTCAGGGCCGGTGAGACCCAGTACTTC

D gene: -
clone size: many
CDR3 length: 13
J gene: TRBJ1-2
V gene: TRBV14
CDR3 protein: CASSQDQSYGYTF
CDR3 DNA: TGTGCCAGCAGCCAAGATCAGAGCTATGGCTACACCTTC

D gene: -
clone size: many
CDR3 length: 13
J gene: TRBJ1-2
V gene: TRBV24-1
CDR3 protein: CATSDGGGYGYTF
CDR3 DNA: TGTGCCACCAGTGACGGGGGAGGCTATGGCTACACCTTC

D gene: TRBD1
clone size: -
CDR3 length: 16
J gene: TRBJ2-3
V gene: TRBV6-9
CDR3 protein: CASSYEGQGAMDTQYF
CDR3 DNA: TGTGCCAGCAGTTACGAAGGGCAGGGGGCAATGGATACGCAGTATTTT

D gene: TRBD2
clone size: few
CDR3 length: 16
J gene: TRBJ2-3
V gene: TRBV5-4
CDR3 protein: CASSLKRESRADTQYF
CDR3 DNA: TGTGCCAGCAGCTTAAAGCGGGAGAGTCGCGCAGATACGCAGTATTTT

D gene: TRBD2
clone size: many
CDR3 length: 18
J gene: TRBJ2-2
V gene: TRBV5-1
CDR3 protein: CASSLLLAGGPGTGELFF
CDR3 DNA: TGCGCCAGCAGCTTGCTTTTAGCGGGAGGGCCGGGGACCGGGGAGCTGTTTTTT

D gene: -
clone size: many
CDR3 length: 15
J gene: TRBJ2-3
V gene: TRBV7-3
CDR3 protein: CASSKDGTSTDTQYF
CDR3 DNA: TGTGCCAGCAGCAAGGACGGGACTAGCACAGATACGCAGTATTTT

D gene: TRBD2
clone size: -
CDR3 length: 16
J gene: TRBJ2-1
V gene: TRBV24-1
CDR3 protein: CATSDPRLAGFYEQFF
CDR3 DNA: TGTGCCACCAGTGATCCTAGATTAGCGGGATTCTATGAGCAGTTCTTC

D gene: TRBD1
clone size: many
CDR3 length: 16
J gene: TRBJ2-1
V gene: TRBV6-4
CDR3 protein: CASSDSGTGGYNEQFF
CDR3 DNA: TGTGCCAGCAGTGACTCCGGGACAGGGGGGTACAATGAGCAGTTCTTC

D gene: -
clone size: many
CDR3 length: 16
J gene: TRBJ2-7
V gene: TRBV4-2
CDR3 protein: CASSQDALGSGYEQYF
CDR3 DNA: TGTGCCAGCAGCCAAGACGCGTTGGGGAGCGGATACGAGCAGTACTTC

D gene: TRBD2
clone size: -
CDR3 length: 17
J gene: TRBJ2-1
V gene: TRBV5-4
CDR3 protein: CASSLNSGRLSYNEQFF
CDR3 DNA: TGTGCCAGCAGCTTGAATAGCGGGAGGTTGTCGTACAATGAGCAGTTCTTC

D gene: -
clone size: many
CDR3 length: 15
J gene: TRBJ2-3
V gene: TRBV4-3
CDR3 protein: CASSQQLARGDTQYF
CDR3 DNA: TGCGCCAGCAGCCAACAACTAGCTCGGGGGGATACGCAGTATTTT

D gene: -
clone size: many
CDR3 length: 13
J gene: TRBJ1-6
V gene: TRBV20-1
CDR3 protein: CSVQKEVGSPLHF
CDR3 DNA: TGCAGTGTCCAAAAGGAAGTAGGCTCACCCCTCCACTTT

D gene: -
clone size: -
CDR3 length: 12
J gene: TRBJ1-1
V gene: TRBV18
CDR3 protein: CASSPSSDEAFF
CDR3 DNA: TGTGCCAGCTCACCATCTTCTGATGAAGCTTTCTTT